This note documents a single T cell receptor (beta chain) sequence. The clone's antigen remains unknown. No base quality values were provided; no much bigger clone lies one nucleotide off. Participants in the prospective study were enrolled through a virtual design, were aged about 18 to 90 years, and lived in 24 United States geographic areas. Cohort assignment in the prospective study relied on participant-reported clinical history from a screening survey and a study questionnaire. In the prospective study, mobile phlebotomists collected whole blood, serum and a nasopharyngeal or oropharyngeal swab from each participant. Prospective study participants could optionally give additional blood draws and questionnaires over a roughly two-month period. Before DNA extraction, blood samples from the prospective study were shipped at room temperature or frozen. The immunoSEQ Assay, a bias-controlled multiplex PCR, was used to amplify TCRbeta CDR3 regions from genomic DNA. The paper's data handling went like this. The number of nucleated cells in each sample was estimated by amplification of reference gene primers within the assay. To quantify the absolute abundance of each unique TCRbeta CDR3 rearrangement, sequence reads were collapsed and filtered. For each sample, productive Simpson clonality was calculated as the square root of Simpson's diversity index across productive rearrangements. Sourced from immuneACCESS, this table was stored by TCRdb with only in-frame sequences that have V and J called. A share of the clones is absent; for the studies checked, an unresolved V gene accounts for under half, and the remainder has no known explanation. V, J and clone size are those of that table, while D and trimming were read from the DNA. The sample table shows about 400,000 clones, and 88% are seen once. 2% to 2.5% of the sample comes from the top ten.

The source of the sample is a study of blood T cell repertoires in COVID-19 (dated by TCRdb to 2018 to 2020). The study in broad terms: Collaborator samples came from the United States, Italy and Spain and covered acute and convalescent phases of COVID-19. The repertoires were released in a freely available public database intended as a resource for research on the immune response to SARS-CoV-2. The prospective study material was composed of cDNA or gDNA derived from T cells, B-cell-depleted T cells, or PBMCs. Samples were obtained from the ongoing ImmuneRACE study (first 160 participants) and from over 1,000 subjects provided by 6 global collaborators. Where HLA class I and class II types were available, the types were taken from metadata supplied by the sample provider, not from assay-based typing. The dataset comprised deeply sampled blood TCRbeta repertoires from subjects exposed to, actively infected with, or recovered from COVID-19. Nearly every sample came with metadata listing a de-identified subject ID, COVID-19 status, age in years and sex.

The CDR1 and CDR2 encoded by the germline V gene (reference sequence) are LNHDA and SQIVND. CDR3 length: 13 amino acids, cysteine to phenylalanine. The retained sequence is limited to the CDR3, 39 bases, with the frame set at the first base. From V the trimming removes 5 bases and from J it removes 5 bases, while the gene matches leave 5 bases of the junction unaccounted for. Results and caveats for the whole study, not just this receptor: The amount of clinical and demographic metadata varied by source and participant and was provided uncurated.

Sequenced material: PBMCs or T cells enriched from blood (not recorded which). The receptor chain draws on TRBV19 and TRBJ1-1, and TRBD1 aligns with 7 junction nucleotides. This TCR derives from a woman aged 40 to 50 with acute COVID-19. The CDR3 reads CASSGRQGTEAFF. DNA sequence: TGTGCCAGTAGTGGGAGACAGGGAACTGAAGCTTTCTTT.